The 17 T cell receptor beta chains given below trace back to one sample, sequenced in a study of Graves' ophthalmopathy and Graves' hyperthyroidism. The authors amplified TCR beta CDR3 regions from RNA transcripts. A first-round RT-PCR used HTBI primers, followed by a second-round multiplex PCR. In TCRdb, the multiplex PCR reads were re-called with MiXCR into one record per CDR3 protein. Here the sample spans under 250,000 distinct CDR3 sequences, roughly a fifth being singletons. Sequencing input: peripheral blood. These receptors originate from a woman in her 50s with Graves' ophthalmopathy.

This clonotype occurred a few times. This rearrangement joins TRBV5-1 to TRBJ2-4; TRBD1 aligns across 8 bases. After removal of 4 bases from V and 6 bases from J, the junction contained 9 bases not matched to a gene. The CDR3 extends over 15 amino acids. The germline gives CDR1 SGHRS, CDR2 YFSETQ. CDR3 sequence reads: CASSDPQGAGNIQYF. For the CDR3, the DNA is TGCGCCAGCAGCGACCCCCAGGGGGCGGGAAACATTCAGTACTTC.

This clonotype was seen repeatedly, ten times or more. This chain joins TRBV6-1 and TRBJ2-1; 8 nucleotides agree with TRBD2. Per germline, CDR1 MNHNS and CDR2 SASEGT. This CDR3 spans 13 amino acids. V gave up 4 bases and J gave up 9 bases; unmatched junction bases: 5. The CDR3 DNA reads as TGTGCCAGCAGTGGTCGAGCGGGAGTTGAGCAGTTCTTC. This encodes CASSGRAGVEQFF.

This clonotype was detected many times. V and J are TRBV20-1 and TRBJ2-2; TRBD2 matches at 7 bases. The CDR3 is 15 amino acids. CDR1 and CDR2 from the germline V gene are DFQATT and SNEGSKA (reference sequence). J was trimmed by 0 bases and V by 3 bases; bases with no gene match: 4. This CDR3 is CSARASGTNTGELFF. DNA for the CDR3: TGCAGTGCTAGGGCTAGCGGAACGAACACCGGGGAGCTGTTTTTT.

This clonotype was observed at least ten times. The V and J genes are TRBV2 and TRBJ1-2; perhaps TRBD1 as D (5 bases). This CDR3 region has 15 residues. Germline-derived CDR1 and CDR2 are SNHLY and FYNNEI. V lost 4 bases, J lost 0 bases, and 12 bases lay in between. The CDR3 reads CASSVTGLSNYGYTF. In nucleotides, the CDR3 is TGTGCCAGCAGTGTCACAGGCCTTTCTAACTATGGCTACACCTTC.

In this sample, this clonotype turned up many times. This chain links TRBV7-6 with TRBJ2-5; tentative D call: TRBD2 (6 bases). Trimming took off 1 base at V and 3 bases at J, with 12 bases between the two ends. CDR1 and CDR2 (germline): SGHVS, FNYEAQ. This CDR3 region has 15 residues. Written as DNA, the CDR3 is TGTGCCAGCAGCTTAGGACTAGTCGGCGAAGAGACCCAGTACTTC. Its translation is CASSLGLVGEETQYF.

This clonotype was recorded at least ten times. The CDR3 nucleotides are TGTGCCAGCAGTTCAATTTATTTCGACAAAAACGAGGGGATCCAAGAGACCCAGTACTTC. The encoded protein is CASSSIYFDKNEGIQETQYF. This chain connects TRBV28 to TRBJ2-5; D may be TRBD1 or TRBD2 (5 bases each). CDR1 MDHEN and CDR2 SYDVKM come from the germline V gene. V was clipped by 4 bases and J by 1 base, with 28 bases between them. The length of the CDR3 is 20 residues. The full variable domain, with the rest looked up from reference TRBV28 and TRBJ2-5, is DVKVTQSSRYLVKRTGEKVFLECVQDMDHENMFWYRQDPGLGLRLIYFSYDVKMKEKGDIPEGYSVSREKKERFSLILESASTNQTSMYLCASSSIYFDKNEGIQETQYFGPGTRLLVL.

This clonotype appeared many times. V usage is TRBV19 and J usage is TRBJ1-2; 9 bases align to TRBD1. Germline CDR1 is LNHDA and CDR2 is SQIVND (reference sequence). V lost 9 bases to trimming and J lost 3 bases; unmatched junction nucleotides: 5. This CDR3 is built from 13 residues. CDR3 sequence reads: CASVDRGDYGYTF. CDR3 bases: TGTGCCAGCGTGGACAGGGGAGACTATGGCTACACCTTC.

The table lists this clonotype with many counts. The V and J genes are TRBV6-5 and TRBJ1-2; D remains unclear. Germline V gene sequence: CDR1 MNHEY, CDR2 SVGAGI. CDR3 length equals 15 residues. Trimming pared 8 bases from V and 5 bases from J, leaving 21 bases between. As DNA, the CDR3 is TGTGCCAGCGCGTCGGAACATCGAGCTGGGTATGGCTACACCTTC. It specifies CASASEHRAGYGYTF.

Ten or more counts support this clonotype. J is TRBJ2-7 and V is TRBV12-3 or TRBV12-4, with D tentatively TRBD1 (6 bases). Trimming stripped 5 bases from V and 5 bases from J, with 16 bases between. The length of the CDR3 is 14 residues. The CDR3 region is CASSVRARGHEQYF. The CDR3, as DNA: TGTGCCAGCAGTGTCCGGGCCAGGGGTCACGAGCAGTACTTC.

This clonotype was seen many times. This chain links TRBV9 with TRBJ2-2; D is ambiguous. CDR3 length: 13 amino acids. Germline assignment: CDR1 SGDLS and CDR2 YYNGEE. V shed 4 bases and J shed 6 bases, with 10 bases lying between them. CDR3 protein: CASSNSASGELFF. The CDR3 DNA sequence: TGTGCCAGCAGCAACTCGGCCTCCGGGGAGCTGTTTTTT. The full variable domain, with the rest looked up from reference TRBV9 and TRBJ2-2, is DSGVTQTPKHLITATGQRVTLRCSPRSGDLSVYWYQQSLDQGLQFLIQYYNGEERAKGNILERFSAQQFPDLHSELNLSSLELGDSALYFCASSNSASGELFFGEGSRLTVL.

This clonotype has a handful of counts. V is TRBV7-2 and J is TRBJ1-3; D is undetermined. Germline V lookup: CDR1 SGHTA, CDR2 FQGNSA. The CDR3 is 15 residues long. Trimming removed 4 bases from V and 4 bases from J, with 14 bases in between. CDR3 nucleotide sequence: TGTGCCAGCAGCTGGTCGGGCAGTGTAGGAAACACCATATATTTT. Its protein product is CASSWSGSVGNTIYF. The full variable domain, completed using reference TRBV7-2 and TRBJ1-3, is GAGVSQSPSNKVTEKGKDVELRCDPISGHTALYWYRQSLGQGLEFLIYFQGNSAPDKSGLPSDRFSAERTGGSVSTLTIQRTQQEDSAVYLCASSWSGSVGNTIYFGEGSWLTVV.

This chain joins TRBV9 and TRBJ2-7; no clear D gene. Looked up from germline, CDR1 is SGDLS and CDR2 is YYNGEE. Trimming stripped 4 bases from V and 0 bases from J, with 14 bases between. The CDR3 runs 15 residues. CDR3 sequence reads: CASSPDLVYSYEQYF. CDR3 sequence (DNA): TGTGCCAGCAGCCCCGATTTGGTCTACTCCTACGAGCAGTACTTC.

V is TRBV30 and J is TRBJ2-7, with a weak D call TRBD1 (5 bases). The V end was cut by 1 base, the J end by 2 bases, with 6 bases between. The CDR3 extends over 12 amino acids. Germline V lookup: CDR1 GTSNPN, CDR2 SVGIG (reference sequence). CDR3 sequence reads: CAWSATAYEQYF. The CDR3 DNA reads as TGTGCCTGGAGTGCGACAGCCTACGAGCAGTACTTC.

This clonotype was counted a single time. This CDR3 is missing its conserved last phenylalanine or tryptophan, likely due to a read error. The J gene is TRBJ1-1, the V gene TRBV20-1, with D maybe TRBD1 (6 bases). The CDR3 loop spans 13 amino acids. The V and J ends lost 1 base and 5 bases respectively, with 11 bases between them. Germline V gene lookup returns CDR1 DFQATT and CDR2 SNEGSKA (reference sequence). CDR3 nucleotides: TGCAGTGCTAGAGCACCCCAGGGGACTGAAGCTTTCCCT. It codes for CSARAPQGTEAFP.

This clonotype was detected many times. This chain connects TRBV27 to TRBJ2-7; 7 positions agree with TRBD1. With V trimmed by 4 bases and J by 1 base, 4 bases remained unmatched. Germline CDR1 and CDR2: MNHEY and SMNVEV (reference sequence). The length of the CDR3 is 14 residues. Written as DNA, the CDR3 is TGTGCCAGCAGTTCGGACAGGCGGTCCTACGAGCAGTACTTC. Its protein product is CASSSDRRSYEQYF.

This clonotype was counted ten times or more. V gene TRBV20-1 combines with J gene TRBJ1-5; D uncertain. V lost 2 bases and J lost 6, with 8 bases in between. CDR3 length: 12 amino acids. Germline CDR1 is DFQATT and CDR2 is SNEGSKA (reference sequence). CDR3 in amino acids: CSARRVRQPQHF. The CDR3 DNA reads as TGCAGTGCTAGAAGGGTTCGTCAGCCCCAGCATTTT.

The gene calls are TRBV28 and TRBJ1-3, with no clear D. This CDR3 spans 13 amino acids. The germline V gene encodes CDR1 MDHEN and CDR2 SYDVKM. V gave up 4 bases and J gave up 4 bases, with 8 bases separating them. The CDR3 protein is CASSSGGGNTIYF. CDR3 in DNA: TGTGCCAGCAGTTCCGGCGGGGGAAACACCATATATTTT.